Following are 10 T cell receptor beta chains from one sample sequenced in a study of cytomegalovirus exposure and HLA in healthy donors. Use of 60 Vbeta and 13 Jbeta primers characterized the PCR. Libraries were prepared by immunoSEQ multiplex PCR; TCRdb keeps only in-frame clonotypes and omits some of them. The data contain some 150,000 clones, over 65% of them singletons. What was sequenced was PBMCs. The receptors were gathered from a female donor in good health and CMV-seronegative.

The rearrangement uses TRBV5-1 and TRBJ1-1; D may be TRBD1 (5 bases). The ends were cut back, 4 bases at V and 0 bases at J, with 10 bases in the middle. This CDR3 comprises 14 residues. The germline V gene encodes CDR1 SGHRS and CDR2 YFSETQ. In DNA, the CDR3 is TGCGCCAGCAGCCCGACAGCTATGAACACTGAAGCTTTCTTT. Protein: CASSPTAMNTEAFF.

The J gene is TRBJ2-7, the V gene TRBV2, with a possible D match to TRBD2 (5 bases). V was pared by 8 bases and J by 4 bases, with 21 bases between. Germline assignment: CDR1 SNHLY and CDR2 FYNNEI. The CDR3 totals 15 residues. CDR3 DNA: TGTGCCAGCCACTCCGAGGCGGGTCAGCTATACGAGCAGTACTTC. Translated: CASHSEAGQLYEQYF.

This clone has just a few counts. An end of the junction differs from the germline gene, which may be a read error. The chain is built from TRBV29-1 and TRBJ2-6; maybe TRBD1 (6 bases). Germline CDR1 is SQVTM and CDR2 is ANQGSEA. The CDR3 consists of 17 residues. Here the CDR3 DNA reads TGCAGCGTTGTAGGTCAGGACAGCCTCTCTGGGGCCAACGGCCTGACTTTC. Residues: CSVVGQDSLSGANGLTF. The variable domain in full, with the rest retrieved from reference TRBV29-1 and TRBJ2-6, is SAVISQKPSRDICQRGTSLTIQCQVDSQVTMMFWYRQQPGQSLTLIATANQGSEATYESGFVIDKFPISRPNLTFSTLTVSNMSPEDSSIYLCSVVGQDSLSGANGLTFGAGSRLTVL.

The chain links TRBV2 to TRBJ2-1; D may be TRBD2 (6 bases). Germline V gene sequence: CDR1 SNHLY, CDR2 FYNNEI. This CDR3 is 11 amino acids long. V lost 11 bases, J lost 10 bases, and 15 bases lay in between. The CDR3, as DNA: TGTGCCTCTACCCTTGCGGGAGAGCAGTTCTTC. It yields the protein CASTLAGEQFF.

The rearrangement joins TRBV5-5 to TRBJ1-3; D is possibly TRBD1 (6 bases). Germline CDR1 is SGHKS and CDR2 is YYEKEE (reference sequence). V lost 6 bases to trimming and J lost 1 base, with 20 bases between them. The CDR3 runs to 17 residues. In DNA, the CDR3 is TGTGCCAGCACCCAGAACCCAGGGGCCAATTCTGGAAACACCATATATTTT. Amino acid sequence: CASTQNPGANSGNTIYF.

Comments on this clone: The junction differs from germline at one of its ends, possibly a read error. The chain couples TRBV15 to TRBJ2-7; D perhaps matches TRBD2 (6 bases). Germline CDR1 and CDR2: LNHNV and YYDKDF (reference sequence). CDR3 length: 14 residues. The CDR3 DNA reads TGTGCCACCAGCAGAGATGCTGGGGGGTACGCGCAGTACTTC. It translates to CATSRDAGGYAQYF.

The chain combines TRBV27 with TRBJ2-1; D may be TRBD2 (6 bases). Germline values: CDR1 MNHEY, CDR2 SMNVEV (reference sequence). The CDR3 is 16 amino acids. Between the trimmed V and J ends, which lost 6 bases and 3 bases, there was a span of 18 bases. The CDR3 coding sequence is TGTGCCAGCAGCCTCAGGGCGGGAAATCTCTACAATGAGCAGTTCTTC. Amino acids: CASSLRAGNLYNEQFF.

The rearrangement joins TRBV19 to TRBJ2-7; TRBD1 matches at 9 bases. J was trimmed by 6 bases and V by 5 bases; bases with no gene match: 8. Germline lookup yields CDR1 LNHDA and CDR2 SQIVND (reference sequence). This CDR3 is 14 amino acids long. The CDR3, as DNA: TGTGCCAGTAGTGCACCGGGACAGGGTGGCGAGCAGTACTTC. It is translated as CASSAPGQGGEQYF.

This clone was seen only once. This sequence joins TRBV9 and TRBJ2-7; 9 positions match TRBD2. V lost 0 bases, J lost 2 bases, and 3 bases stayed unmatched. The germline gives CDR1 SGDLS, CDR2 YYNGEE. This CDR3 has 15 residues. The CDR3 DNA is TGTGCCAGCAGCGTAGGGGAGCGGGGGGCCTACGAGCAGTACTTC. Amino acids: CASSVGERGAYEQYF.

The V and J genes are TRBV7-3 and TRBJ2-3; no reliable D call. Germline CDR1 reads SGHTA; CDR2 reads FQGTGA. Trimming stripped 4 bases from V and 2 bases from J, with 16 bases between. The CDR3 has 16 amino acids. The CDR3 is CASSSRAHLNTDTQYF. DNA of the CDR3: TGTGCCAGCAGCTCCCGCGCCCATCTAAACACAGATACGCAGTATTTT. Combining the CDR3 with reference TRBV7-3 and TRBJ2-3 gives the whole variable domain GAGVSQTPSNKVTEKGKYVELRCDPISGHTALYWYRQSLGQGPEFLIYFQGTGAADDSGLPNDRFFAVRPEGSVSTLKIQRTERGDSAVYLCASSSRAHLNTDTQYFGPGTRLTVL.